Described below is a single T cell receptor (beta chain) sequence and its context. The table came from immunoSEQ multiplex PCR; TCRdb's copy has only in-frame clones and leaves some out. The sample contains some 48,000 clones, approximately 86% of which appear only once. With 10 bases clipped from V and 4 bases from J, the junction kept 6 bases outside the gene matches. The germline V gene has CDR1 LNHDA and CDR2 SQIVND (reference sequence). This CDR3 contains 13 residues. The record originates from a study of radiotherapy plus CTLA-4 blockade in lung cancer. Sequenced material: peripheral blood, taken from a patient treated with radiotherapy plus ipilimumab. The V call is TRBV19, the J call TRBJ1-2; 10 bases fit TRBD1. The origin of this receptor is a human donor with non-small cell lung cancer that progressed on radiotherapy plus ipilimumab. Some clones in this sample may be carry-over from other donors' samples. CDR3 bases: TGTGCCACCTCGGACAGGGGGACCTATGGCTACACCTTC. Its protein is CATSDRGTYGYTF.